This TCR beta chain was found in a study of blood T cell repertoires in COVID-19. Study background: COVID-19 samples from acute and convalescent phases originated in the United States, Italy and Spain. Sources were T cells, B-cell-depleted T cells, or PBMCs; the material itself was cDNA or gDNA.

As processed by the authors: Estimates of nucleated cell counts were drawn from the amplification of reference gene primers. Profiled with immunoSEQ multiplex PCR; TCRdb holds only in-frame clones, not every one. V, J and clone size are those of that table, while D and trimming were read from the DNA. This table has 80,000 to 95,000 clones, over 70% appearing once. This CDR3 spans 15 amino acids. Trimming cost V 3 bases and J 1 base; bases outside gene matches: 2. The V gene's germline CDR1 is SGHRS and CDR2 YFSETQ. This TCR came from an elderly woman with active or convalescent COVID-19. The V gene is TRBV5-1, the J gene TRBJ2-2, with 8 bases identical to TRBD1. The sequenced sample was peripheral blood. The CDR3 nucleotides read TGCGCCAGCAGCTCCGGACAGGGGAACACCGGGGAGCTGTTTTTT. Amino acids: CASSSGQGNTGELFF.